This T cell receptor (beta chain) was captured in a study of T cells in Graves' hyperthyroidism and ophthalmopathy. Germline CDR1 and CDR2: MNHEY and SVGAGI. The CDR3 is 15 amino acids. J lost 4 bases, V lost 3 bases, and 5 bases had no gene match. Amplified TCR beta CDR3 regions came from RNA transcripts. With the HTBI primer set, the TCR CDR3 went through a first round of RT-PCR. TCRdb re-derived calls from the multiplex PCR reads in MiXCR, one entry per CDR3 protein. The repertoire consists of roughly 240,000 distinct CDR3 sequences, with around 17% occurring once and the leading ten covering 25% to 30%.

The genes are TRBV6-5 and TRBJ2-1; 8 bases fit TRBD1. The sequence was obtained from a woman between 18 and 30 years old with Graves' ophthalmopathy. The sequenced sample consisted of blood. The CDR3 region is CASSYPGQAYNEQFF. The CDR3 nucleotides read TGTGCCAGCAGTTATCCGGGACAGGCTTACAATGAGCAGTTCTTC.